The clone carrying this TCR beta chain was counted a single time. Its antigen is as yet unknown. This sample was taken from a study of T cell responses to AZD1222 COVID-19 vaccine. Overall study findings and caveats: Targeting of unmutated variant regions was reportedly seen in nearly half of spike-specific TCRs.

Produced via immunoSEQ multiplex PCR; TCRdb's table is partial and in-frame only. The sample yields about 100,000 clones, 85% to 90% seen once. Per the germline V gene, CDR1 is MNHEY and CDR2 is SMNVEV (reference sequence). V lost 3 bases and J 0 bases, leaving 4 bases between the germline ends. This CDR3 region has 13 residues. This specimen was peripheral blood, taken on day 0 of AZD1222 vaccination. V is TRBV27 and J is TRBJ2-3; D is undetermined. The receptor was derived from an adult in good health. In DNA, the CDR3 is TGTGCCAGCAGTTTTTCTAGCACAGATACGCAGTATTTT. Amino acids: CASSFSSTDTQYF.